Listed here are 31 T cell receptor beta chains from one sample, sequenced in a study of T cell responses to AZD1222 COVID-19 vaccine. The method was immunoSEQ multiplex PCR; TCRdb's version includes in-frame clones alone and lacks a portion of them. The data contain 90,000 to 130,000 clones, roughly 84% of them singletons. This specimen consisted of peripheral blood, obtained on day 0 of AZD1222 vaccination. Receptor source: an adult in good health.

The chain employs TRBV5-1 and TRBJ1-5, with unresolved D. The germline V and J ends were trimmed by 4 bases and 2 bases, with 10 bases remaining between them. Germline CDR1 is SGHRS and CDR2 is YFSETQ. This CDR3 spans 14 amino acids. The CDR3: CASSRETGNQPQHF. In DNA, the CDR3 is TGCGCCAGCAGCAGGGAAACGGGCAATCAGCCCCAGCATTTT.

V usage is TRBV18 and J usage is TRBJ2-5; 11 bases fit TRBD2. The CDR3 consists of 15 residues. Germline lookup yields CDR1 KGHSH and CDR2 LQKENI. V dropped 6 bases and J dropped 5; count of bases not matched to a gene: 8. The CDR3 spells CASSPRLAGHETQYF. The CDR3 nucleotides read TGTGCCAGCTCCCCCCGACTAGCGGGACACGAGACCCAGTACTTC.

The chain uses TRBV2 and TRBJ1-4; D unresolved. The CDR3 loop spans 15 amino acids. Germline CDR1 reads SNHLY; CDR2 reads FYNNEI. V was clipped by 4 bases and J by 8 bases, with 17 bases between them. This chain's CDR3 is CASSVGRKIGEKLFF. The CDR3 bases are TGTGCCAGCAGTGTGGGCAGGAAAATAGGAGAAAAACTGTTTTTT.

Turning to this clone: At one of its ends the junction is not consistent with the germline gene, which may arise from a read error. The V and J genes are TRBV7-7 and TRBJ2-1, with 8 bases lining up with TRBD2. CDR1 and CDR2 (germline): SSHAT, FNYEAQ (reference sequence). This CDR3 has 15 residues. CDR3 bases: TGTGCTAGCAGCTTATCGGCGGGAGGTCACAATGAGCAGTTCTTC. It codes for CASSLSAGGHNEQFF.

This clone occurred a few times. This chain joins TRBV5-4 and TRBJ2-2, with D hard to call. Germline values: CDR1 SGHNT, CDR2 YYREEE (reference sequence). Trimming removed 0 bases at V and 3 bases at J, with 3 bases between. The CDR3 is made up of 13 amino acids. The CDR3 reads CASSLVDTGELFF. The CDR3 DNA sequence: TGTGCCAGCAGCTTGGTAGACACCGGGGAGCTGTTTTTT.

The chain combines TRBV5-1 with TRBJ1-1; TRBD1 agrees at 11 bases. Trimming took 3 bases from V and 5 from J; bases not matched to a gene: 9. The V gene's germline CDR1 is SGHRS and CDR2 YFSETQ. This CDR3 is 16 amino acids long. The CDR3 nucleotides read TGCGCCAGCAGCTCGGATGGACAGGGGGCGACGACTGAAGCTTTCTTT. Residues: CASSSDGQGATTEAFF.

The chain couples TRBV12-5 to TRBJ2-1, with 11 bases that match TRBD2. CDR3 length: 14 amino acids. The V segment lost 6 bases and the J segment 5 bases; nucleotides outside the gene matches: 3. Germline-derived CDR1 and CDR2 are LGHNT and FRNRAP. The CDR3 nucleotides read TGTGCTAGTGGCAGGACTAGCGGGCACAATGAGCAGTTCTTC. As protein: CASGRTSGHNEQFF.

This chain joins TRBV3-1 (or the pseudogene TRBV3-2) and TRBJ1-4; tentative D call: TRBD1 (6 bases). The CDR3 spans 15 residues. Trimming removed 4 bases at V and 4 bases at J, with 13 bases between. Germline-derived CDR1 and CDR2 are LGHDT and YNNKEL (reference sequence). The chain's CDR3 is CASSPQGPLNEKLFF. In nucleotides, the CDR3 is TGTGCCAGCAGCCCACAGGGCCCCCTTAATGAAAAACTGTTTTTT.

The chain employs TRBV5-5 and TRBJ1-5, with D tentatively TRBD1 (6 bases). Germline assignment: CDR1 SGHKS and CDR2 YYEKEE (reference sequence). The V gene lost 4 bases and the J gene lost 0 bases, with 14 bases spanning the gap. The CDR3 sequence is 16 residues long. CDR3 sequence reads: CASSLLGGLSNQPQHF. CDR3 nucleotides: TGTGCCAGCAGCCTCCTTGGGGGGCTTAGCAATCAGCCCCAGCATTTT.

Only a few counts were recorded for this clone. The chain links TRBV10-3 to TRBJ2-2; 12 bases are shared with TRBD2. Germline trimming cut 10 bases from V and 6 bases from J; bases unmatched to any gene: 18. This CDR3 is 18 amino acids long. CDR1 and CDR2 (germline): ENHRY, SYGVKD. CDR3 in amino acids: CASAGLAGRGLLAGELFF. The CDR3 region has the DNA TGTGCCAGCGCCGGACTAGCGGGAAGGGGCTTATTGGCCGGGGAGCTGTTTTTT.

The V gene is TRBV4-2, the J gene TRBJ2-2; perhaps TRBD2 as D (7 bases). V lost 1 base to trimming and J lost 4 bases, with 13 bases between them. The CDR3 is 16 amino acids. Germline V gene data show CDR1 as LGHNA and CDR2 as YNFKEQ. The CDR3: CASSQGEGGRTGELFF. Written as DNA, the CDR3 is TGTGCCAGCAGCCAAGGCGAGGGGGGGCGCACCGGGGAGCTGTTTTTT.

The gene calls are TRBV30 and TRBJ1-5; TRBD1 agrees at 8 bases. The CDR3 extends over 14 amino acids. The trim removed 5 bases at V and 0 bases at J, leaving 3 bases unmatched. Germline CDR1 and CDR2: GTSNPN and SVGIG (reference sequence). The CDR3, as DNA: TGTGCCTGGTCAGGGGGCGGTAGCAATCAGCCCCAGCATTTT. Translating gives CAWSGGGSNQPQHF.

The chain links TRBV3-1 (or the pseudogene TRBV3-2) to TRBJ2-3; D is undetermined. Germline CDR1 and CDR2: LGHDT and YNNKEL (reference sequence). The V end was cut by 4 bases, the J end by 3 bases, with 14 bases between. The CDR3 is 15 amino acids. CDR3 in DNA: TGTGCCAGCAGCCCCATGGCGGTGGGAACAGATACGCAGTATTTT. It yields the protein CASSPMAVGTDTQYF.

The V call is TRBV18, the J call TRBJ1-6; no clear D. CDR3 length: 13 amino acids. V lost 0 bases and J 7 bases, leaving 4 bases between the germline ends. CDR1 and CDR2 from the germline V gene are KGHSH and LQKENI. CDR3 region: CASSPPHNSPLHF. The CDR3 DNA sequence: TGTGCCAGCTCACCACCGCACAATTCACCCCTCCACTTT.

The V gene is TRBV11-1, the J gene TRBJ2-7, with D unclear. Per germline, CDR1 SGHAT and CDR2 FQDESV (reference sequence). The V gene lost 5 bases and the J gene lost 6 bases, with 11 bases spanning the gap. This CDR3 has 12 residues. The CDR3 here is CASSQHLGEQYF. CDR3 sequence (DNA): TGTGCCAGCAGCCAACACCTTGGCGAGCAGTACTTC.

V is TRBV30 and J is TRBJ2-7; 7 bases align to TRBD1. With V trimmed by 0 bases and J by 3 bases, 2 bases remained unmatched. The CDR3 contains 13 residues. Germline V gene data show CDR1 as GTSNPN and CDR2 as SVGIG (reference sequence). This CDR3 is CAWSVYRGYEQYF. The CDR3 DNA reads as TGTGCCTGGAGTGTCTACAGGGGCTACGAGCAGTACTTC.

The genes are TRBV19 and TRBJ1-2; D is unresolved. V was cut by 2 bases and J by 0 bases, with 7 bases left in between. Germline assignment: CDR1 LNHDA and CDR2 SQIVND (reference sequence). CDR3 length: 14 amino acids. The CDR3 here is CASSIRAPNYGYTF. CDR3 DNA sequence: TGTGCCAGTAGTATACGCGCCCCTAACTATGGCTACACCTTC.

This chain links TRBV5-1 with TRBJ1-1; 7 bases match TRBD1. Looked up from germline, CDR1 is SGHRS and CDR2 is YFSETQ. V lost 0 bases, J lost 2 bases, and 7 bases stayed unmatched. CDR3 length: 16 residues. CDR3 loop: CASSLGTGTVNTEAFF. The CDR3 DNA follows: TGCGCCAGCAGCTTGGGGACCGGGACAGTTAACACTGAAGCTTTCTTT.

The chain couples TRBV28 to TRBJ1-2, with D unresolved. Trimming cost V 6 bases and J 5 bases, with 13 bases left between them. The CDR3 spans 13 residues. The germline V gene encodes CDR1 MDHEN and CDR2 SYDVKM. In DNA form, the CDR3 reads TGTGCCAGCAGGGTTGAAGACATGTATGGCTACACCTTC. Translation gives CASRVEDMYGYTF.

This chain connects TRBV28 to TRBJ1-1; no definite D call. Trimming took off 4 bases at V and 6 bases at J, with 15 bases between the two ends. CDR3 length: 14 amino acids. Germline CDR1 reads MDHEN; CDR2 reads SYDVKM. The CDR3 DNA sequence: TGTGCCAGCAGTTCCCCGGGGTCTGTGCCTGAAGCTTTCTTT. It yields the protein CASSSPGSVPEAFF.

The chain links TRBV6-5 to TRBJ1-2; weak D call: TRBD1 (5 bases). CDR1 is MNHEY, CDR2 SVGAGI, per germline. The V and J ends lost 2 bases and 9 bases respectively, with 13 bases between them. This CDR3 contains 13 residues. The CDR3 DNA reads TGTGCCAGCAGTTACCAGCAGGGCAATCGCTACACCTTC. Its translation is CASSYQQGNRYTF.

This chain connects TRBV7-2 to TRBJ1-1, with TRBD1 as a possible D gene (5 bases). This CDR3 spans 14 amino acids. Germline CDR1 is SGHTA and CDR2 is FQGNSA. Trimming stripped 4 bases from V and 6 bases from J, with 15 bases between. The CDR3 loop reads CASSSGTAYAEAFF. The CDR3 nucleotides are TGTGCCAGCAGCTCCGGGACGGCTTACGCTGAAGCTTTCTTT.

V usage is TRBV7-9 and J usage is TRBJ1-2; D gene unclear. V was shortened by 7 bases and J by 4 bases, with 13 bases between the two germline ends. Per the germline V gene, CDR1 is SEHNR and CDR2 is FQNEAQ (reference sequence). The CDR3 has 13 amino acids. The CDR3 loop is CASTPPGSYGYTF. The CDR3 bases are TGTGCCAGCACCCCCCCCGGGAGCTATGGCTACACCTTC.

The chain couples TRBV6-5 to TRBJ2-5, with 9 bases fitting TRBD1. J was trimmed by 1 base and V by 6 bases; bases with no gene match: 3. The CDR3 extends over 14 amino acids. CDR1 is MNHEY and CDR2 is SVGAGI in the germline V gene. DNA of the CDR3: TGTGCCAGCAGCCTGACAGGGGGCCAAGAGACCCAGTACTTC. Its translation: CASSLTGGQETQYF.

This chain links TRBV7-3 with TRBJ2-7, with TRBD2 matching over 9 bases. Germline loops: CDR1 SGHTA, CDR2 FQGTGA. The V segment lost 5 bases and the J segment 2 bases; nucleotides outside the gene matches: 7. CDR3 length equals 15 residues. The CDR3 bases are TGTGCCAGCAGCCCAAGACTAGCGGAGCCCTACGAGCAGTACTTC. Translating gives CASSPRLAEPYEQYF.

The chain carries TRBV7-2 and TRBJ2-1; 10 bases are a match to TRBD2. The ends lost 5 bases at V and 4 bases at J; junction bases unmatched: 5. Germline CDR1 is SGHTA and CDR2 is FQGNSA. This CDR3 contains 15 residues. CDR3 residues: CASSPGTSDYNEQFF. DNA for the CDR3: TGTGCCAGCAGCCCAGGGACTAGCGATTACAATGAGCAGTTCTTC.

The V gene is TRBV5-6, the J gene TRBJ1-2; D remains ambiguous. Trimming pared 0 bases from V and 0 bases from J, leaving 3 bases between. CDR1 is SGHDT, CDR2 YYEEEE, per germline. The CDR3 is 13 amino acids. CDR3 in DNA: TGTGCCAGCAGCTTGGGCACTAACTATGGCTACACCTTC. This encodes CASSLGTNYGYTF.

This rearrangement joins TRBV7-2 to TRBJ2-4; 9 positions agree with TRBD2. Germline lookup yields CDR1 SGHTA and CDR2 FQGNSA. With 5 bases clipped from V and 0 bases from J, the junction kept 11 bases outside the gene matches. The length of the CDR3 is 18 residues. This CDR3 is CASSPLPLAGRAKNIQYF. Here the CDR3 DNA reads TGTGCCAGCAGCCCCCTCCCACTAGCGGGCCGAGCCAAAAACATTCAGTACTTC.

The chain combines TRBV5-6 with TRBJ1-5; TRBD1 is a possible D gene (6 bases). Germline values: CDR1 SGHDT, CDR2 YYEEEE. The CDR3 length is 14 residues. Trimming cost V 1 base and J 6 bases, with 11 bases left between them. DNA for the CDR3: TGTGCCAGCAGCTTGAACAGGGTTGGTCAGCCCCAGCATTTT. This gives the protein CASSLNRVGQPQHF.

This clone was observed a few times. V usage is TRBV2 and J usage is TRBJ2-2; possibly TRBD2 for D (5 bases). The V end was cut by 2 bases, the J end by 1 base, with 8 bases between. CDR1 is SNHLY and CDR2 is FYNNEI in the germline V gene. This CDR3 region has 15 residues. The CDR3 nucleotides read TGTGCCAGCAGTGAAATTGGACTGAACACCGGGGAGCTGTTTTTT. Translating gives CASSEIGLNTGELFF.

The rearrangement joins TRBV9 to TRBJ1-1, with D unresolved. The CDR3 length is 14 residues. Germline V gene sequence: CDR1 SGDLS, CDR2 YYNGEE. V lost 1 base and J lost 3, with 10 bases in between. The CDR3 spells CASSVFGAHTEAFF. Here the CDR3 DNA reads TGTGCCAGCAGCGTATTTGGTGCCCACACTGAAGCTTTCTTT.